This TCR beta chain was obtained from a study of tumor-infiltrating lymphocytes in primary liver carcinoma. Unsorted bulk tissue of about 18-34 mg yielded co-extracted RNA and DNA. In regard to this clonotype: At one end, the junction sequence differs from germline, possibly due to a read error.

A primer in the constant region served to generate TCR beta cDNA from approximately 460 ng of total RNA. ARM-PCR, slightly modified, supplied the TCR beta libraries through three nested multiplex PCR rounds. TCRdb re-derived calls from the multiplex PCR reads in MiXCR, one entry per CDR3 protein. The sample records approximately 190,000 distinct CDR3 sequences, around 81% being singletons. The clonotype was recovered from a man aged 40-50 years with primary liver carcinoma and hepatitis B virus infection. The sample taken for sequencing was tumor tissue from primary liver carcinoma.

The CDR3 nucleotides are TGTACCAGTAGCTTGGGGACAAGGCCTACGGAAGAGCAGTACTTC. Its protein product is CTSSLGTRPTEEQYF. This chain joins TRBV11-2 and TRBJ2-7; possible D gene TRBD1, 6 bases. CDR3 length equals 15 residues. Germline V CDR1 and CDR2: SGHAT, FQNNGV.